The 8 T cell receptor beta chains below were found in one sample sequenced in a study of metastatic and nonmetastatic thyroid tumors. No patient had received any treatment before thyroid surgery. TCRdb re-called the PCR reads through MiXCR. The profile covers tens of thousands of clones, with 15% to 20% appearing a single time and more than 4% taken by the ten largest. The specimen was blood. These receptors all come from a female donor with papillary thyroid cancer or a benign thyroid nodule (not recorded which). Some clones in this sample may be carry-over from other donors' samples.

This clone was found many times. The rearrangement links TRBV12-3 or TRBV12-4 to TRBJ1-1; D is perhaps TRBD1 (5 bases). Between the trimmed V and J ends, which lost 1 base and 6 bases, there was a span of 18 bases. CDR3 size: 16 residues. The CDR3 DNA reads as TGTGCCAGCAGTTTAGGGGAAGGGCAGGGTTCGCCTGAAGCTTTCTTT. It codes for CASSLGEGQGSPEAFF.

The genes are TRBV20-1 and TRBJ2-1, with 9 nucleotides matching TRBD2. The CDR3 consists of 17 residues. Losses at the gene ends were 6 bases for V and 5 bases for J; bases not matched to a gene: 17. CDR1 DFQATT and CDR2 SNEGSKA come from the germline V gene (reference sequence). The CDR3 sequence is CSAGNELIAGEDNEQFF. The CDR3 DNA sequence: TGCAGTGCGGGAAACGAACTCATAGCGGGAGAGGACAATGAGCAGTTCTTC.

This clone has at least ten counts. V usage is TRBV4-2 and J usage is TRBJ1-2, with no clear D. Germline values: CDR1 LGHNA, CDR2 YNFKEQ. This CDR3 is built from 15 residues. Trimming cost V 1 base and J 5 bases, with 14 bases left between them. CDR3 coding DNA: TGTGCCAGCAGCCAAGGGGGAGGTGGTTATTATGGCTACACCTTC. It yields the protein CASSQGGGGYYGYTF.

A word on this clone: This may be a read error: a much more frequent sequence differs by one nucleotide. The V gene is TRBV4-3, the J gene TRBJ1-2; no clear D gene. CDR1 and CDR2 (germline): LGHNA, YSLEER. There are 14 residues in the CDR3. The CDR3 region is CASSHHQENYGCTF. The CDR3 DNA reads TGCGCCAGCAGCCACCATCAAGAGAACTATGGCTGCACCTTC.

This clone has just one count. A much larger clone sits a single nucleotide away, making a read error possible. Other DNA sequences of this sample code for an identical CDR3. The chain couples TRBV7-7 to TRBJ2-3; D ambiguous. The CDR3 spans 14 residues. V shed 5 bases and J shed 2 bases, with 11 bases lying between them. The germline V gene encodes CDR1 SSHAT and CDR2 FNYEAQ (reference sequence). This CDR3 is CASSPGVNTDTQYF. The CDR3 bases are TGTGCCAGCAGCCCGGGCGTAAACACAGATACGCAGTATTTT.

V gene TRBV6-1 combines with J gene TRBJ1-6; 7 bases match TRBD1. The CDR3 is 13 amino acids. Germline assignment: CDR1 MNHNS and CDR2 SASEGT. V was clipped by 6 bases and J by 17 bases; unmatched bases: 13. Here the CDR3 reads CASSDRDNSPVHF. Here the CDR3 DNA reads TGTGCCAGCAGCGACAGGGATAATTCTCCCGTCCACTTT.

This clone came up many times. The rearrangement links TRBV2 to TRBJ2-1; 10 bases map to TRBD2. This CDR3 comprises 15 residues. CDR1 and CDR2 from the germline V gene are SNHLY and FYNNEI. V gave up 5 bases and J gave up 4 bases; unmatched junction bases: 5. The CDR3, as DNA: TGTGCCAGCAGTCGAACTAGCGGGGCATACAATGAGCAGTTCTTC. Amino acids: CASSRTSGAYNEQFF.

The rearrangement uses TRBV12-3 or TRBV12-4 and TRBJ2-7, with unresolved D. The length of the CDR3 is 14 residues. The V end lost 6 bases, the J end lost 2 bases, and 14 bases lay between the germline ends. In nucleotides, the CDR3 is TGTGCCAGCAGCCCCCGACAAGGCCCCTACGAGCAGTACTTC. As protein: CASSPRQGPYEQYF.